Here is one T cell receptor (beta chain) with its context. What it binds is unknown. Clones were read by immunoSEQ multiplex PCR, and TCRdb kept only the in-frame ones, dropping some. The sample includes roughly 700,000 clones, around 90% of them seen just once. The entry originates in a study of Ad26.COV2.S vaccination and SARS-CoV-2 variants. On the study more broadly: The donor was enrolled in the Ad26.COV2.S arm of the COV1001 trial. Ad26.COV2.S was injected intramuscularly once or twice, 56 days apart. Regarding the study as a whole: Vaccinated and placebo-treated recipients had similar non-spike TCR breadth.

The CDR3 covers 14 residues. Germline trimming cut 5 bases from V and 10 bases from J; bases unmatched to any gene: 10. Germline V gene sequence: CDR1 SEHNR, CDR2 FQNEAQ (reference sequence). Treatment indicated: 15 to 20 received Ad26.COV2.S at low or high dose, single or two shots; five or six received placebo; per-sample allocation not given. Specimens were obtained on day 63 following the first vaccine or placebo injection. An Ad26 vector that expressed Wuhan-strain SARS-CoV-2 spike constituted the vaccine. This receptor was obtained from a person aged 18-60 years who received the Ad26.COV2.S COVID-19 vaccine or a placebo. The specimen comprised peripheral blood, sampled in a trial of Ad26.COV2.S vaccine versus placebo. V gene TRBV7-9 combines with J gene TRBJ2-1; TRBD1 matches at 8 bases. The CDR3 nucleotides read TGTGCCAGCAGCACCGGACAGGGCCGTTTGGAGCAGTTCTTC. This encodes CASSTGQGRLEQFF.